This is a list of T cell receptor beta chains from one sample in a study of breast tumors, draining lymph nodes, adjacent tissues. TCRdb analysed the multiplex PCR reads with MiXCR anew, one entry per CDR3 protein. Here the sample spans 140,000 to 150,000 distinct CDR3 sequences, about 30% being singletons. The specimen was axillary lymph node tissue. The receptors shown here come from a female donor with breast cancer. Some clones in this sample may be carry-over from other donors' samples. Both conserved end residues are part of each CDR3. Each record gives: V gene, J gene, D gene, CDR3 protein. A D gene is named only where the DNA matches it firmly.

v_call: TRBV6-5
j_call: TRBJ2-7
d_call: NA
cdr3_aa: CASSPGGGIPAYEQYF

v_call: TRBV7-2
j_call: TRBJ2-1
d_call: TRBD2
cdr3_aa: CASSLQLSGSGGVVEQFF

v_call: TRBV7-9
j_call: TRBJ1-5
d_call: TRBD1
cdr3_aa: CAGSGRGTGVHQPQHF

v_call: TRBV2
j_call: TRBJ2-7
d_call: NA
cdr3_aa: CASSEAFGIGRILAEIEASYEQYF

v_call: TRBV30
j_call: TRBJ1-6
d_call: NA
cdr3_aa: CAWSADNVDNSPLHF

v_call: TRBV20-1
j_call: TRBJ1-1
d_call: NA
cdr3_aa: CSARDHEGRGTEAFF

v_call: TRBV19
j_call: TRBJ2-5
d_call: NA
cdr3_aa: CASSMVKGSETQYF

v_call: TRBV2
j_call: TRBJ1-1
d_call: NA
cdr3_aa: CARDPAGTEAFF

v_call: TRBV5-1
j_call: TRBJ2-5
d_call: TRBD1
cdr3_aa: CASSSSGGTGYSKTQYF

v_call: TRBV5-1
j_call: TRBJ2-2
d_call: TRBD1
cdr3_aa: CASSSTGFTGELFF

v_call: TRBV3-1
j_call: TRBJ1-5
d_call: TRBD1
cdr3_aa: CASSLGGTGETSNQPQHF

v_call: TRBV5-6
j_call: TRBJ2-5
d_call: TRBD1
cdr3_aa: CVSSLAPTGGSETQYF

v_call: TRBV28
j_call: TRBJ1-5
d_call: NA
cdr3_aa: CASTTPPNQPQHF

v_call: TRBV5-4
j_call: TRBJ2-1
d_call: TRBD2
cdr3_aa: CASRSGLAGDYNEQFF

v_call: TRBV11-2
j_call: TRBJ2-7
d_call: TRBD2
cdr3_aa: CASSIIAGGSYEQYF

v_call: TRBV7-9
j_call: TRBJ1-3
d_call: NA
cdr3_aa: CASSQGAFLGNTIYF

v_call: TRBV20-1
j_call: TRBJ2-1
d_call: NA
cdr3_aa: CSARAHTGKLYNEQFF

v_call: TRBV4-2
j_call: TRBJ1-4
d_call: NA
cdr3_aa: CASSPRVGGSSGAVGEKLFF

v_call: TRBV3-1
j_call: TRBJ2-7
d_call: NA
cdr3_aa: CASSHVNFGSERYF

v_call: TRBV30
j_call: TRBJ2-2
d_call: NA
cdr3_aa: CAWSIGNTGELFF

v_call: TRBV24-1
j_call: TRBJ2-2
d_call: NA
cdr3_aa: CATSDSGFAGELFF

v_call: TRBV5-1
j_call: TRBJ2-5
d_call: NA
cdr3_aa: CASSLGRSQDTQYF